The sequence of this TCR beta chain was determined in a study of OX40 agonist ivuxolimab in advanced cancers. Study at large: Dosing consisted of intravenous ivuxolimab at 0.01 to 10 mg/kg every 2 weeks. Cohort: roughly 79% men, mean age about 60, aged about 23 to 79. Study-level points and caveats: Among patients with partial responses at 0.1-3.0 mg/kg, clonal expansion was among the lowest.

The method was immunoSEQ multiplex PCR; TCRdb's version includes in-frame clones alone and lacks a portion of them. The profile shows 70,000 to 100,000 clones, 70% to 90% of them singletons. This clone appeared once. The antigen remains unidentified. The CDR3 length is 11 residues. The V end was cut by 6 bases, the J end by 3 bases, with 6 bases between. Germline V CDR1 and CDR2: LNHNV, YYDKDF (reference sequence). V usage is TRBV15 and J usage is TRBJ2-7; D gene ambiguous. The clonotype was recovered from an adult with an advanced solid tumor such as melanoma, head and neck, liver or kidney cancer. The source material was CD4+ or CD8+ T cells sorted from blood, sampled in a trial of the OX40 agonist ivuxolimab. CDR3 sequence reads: CATSYGYEQYF. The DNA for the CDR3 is TGTGCCACCAGTTATGGCTACGAGCAGTACTTC.